This T cell receptor beta chain was sequenced during a study of T cell repertoires in cytomegalovirus infection. Study-wide context: Through public TCR beta signatures, both CMV infection and matching HLA type were indicated. Broader study findings: CMV carriers having the relevant HLA were flagged by cumulative public TCR beta family frequency. What dominated the ex vivo response were HLA-C-restricted CMV-specific TCR beta clonotypes.

The sample holds a few counts of this clonotype. Its antigen is not known. TCRdb passed the reads through MiXCR, listing each CDR3 protein once. The profile covers fewer than 850,000 distinct CDR3 sequences, with just under 30% appearing a single time and around 12% taken by the ten largest. V lost 0 bases to trimming and J lost 4 bases, with 9 bases between them. The CDR3 is made up of 14 amino acids. Germline V gene data show CDR1 as SEHNR and CDR2 as FQNEAQ (reference sequence). The TCR sequence derives from a human donor in good health (CMV status not recorded). Some clones in this sample may be carry-over from other donors' samples. Source: cultured CD8+ T cells from PBMCs, taken from culture after CMV antigen stimulation. V and J are TRBV7-9 and TRBJ1-2; possibly TRBD1 for D (5 bases). The CDR3 loop reads CASSLAGGFYGYTF. The CDR3 region has the DNA TGTGCCAGCAGCTTAGCCGGGGGGTTCTATGGCTACACCTTC.